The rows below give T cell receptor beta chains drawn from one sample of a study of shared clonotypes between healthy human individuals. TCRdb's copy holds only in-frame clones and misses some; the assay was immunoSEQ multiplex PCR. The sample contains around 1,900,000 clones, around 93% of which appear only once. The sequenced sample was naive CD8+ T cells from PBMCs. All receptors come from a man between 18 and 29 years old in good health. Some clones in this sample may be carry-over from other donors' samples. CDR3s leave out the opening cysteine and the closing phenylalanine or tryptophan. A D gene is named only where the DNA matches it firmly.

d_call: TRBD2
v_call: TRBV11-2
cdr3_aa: ASSKHMASGRNIDEQL

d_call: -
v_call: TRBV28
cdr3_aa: ASSVNSYQETQY

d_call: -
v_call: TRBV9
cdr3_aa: ASSVGGRTEAF

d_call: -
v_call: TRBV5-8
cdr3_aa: ASSLPTVNQPQH

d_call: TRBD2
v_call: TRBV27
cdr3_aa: ASSIIADYPGLAKNTDTQY

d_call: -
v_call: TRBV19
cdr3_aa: ASSPRGTYSNQPQH

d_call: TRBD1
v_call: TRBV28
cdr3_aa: ASRGQGFLYEQY

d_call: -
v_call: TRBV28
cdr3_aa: ASSFRGPTYEQY

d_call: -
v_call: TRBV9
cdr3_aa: ASSPEVRDIWQETQY

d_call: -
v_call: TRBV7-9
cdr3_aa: ASSPQGSSYNEQF

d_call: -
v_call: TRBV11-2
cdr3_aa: ASSLGGNTIY

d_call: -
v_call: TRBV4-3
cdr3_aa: ASSEDQGSYNEQF

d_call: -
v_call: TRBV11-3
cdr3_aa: ASSPKLNQPQH

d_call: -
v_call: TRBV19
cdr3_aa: ASSIVGGSNSPLH

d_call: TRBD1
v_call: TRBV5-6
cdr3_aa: ASSGLDRGGTDTQY

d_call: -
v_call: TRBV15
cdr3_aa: ATSRDTETQY

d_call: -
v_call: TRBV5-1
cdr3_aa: ASSINAYEQY

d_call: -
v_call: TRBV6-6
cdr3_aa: ASSYQVGELF

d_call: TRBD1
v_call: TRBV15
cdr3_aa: ATSQGAGNTIY

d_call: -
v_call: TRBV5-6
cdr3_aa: ASSLARASNQPQH

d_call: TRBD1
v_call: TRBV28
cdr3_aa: ASRDRGTQPQH

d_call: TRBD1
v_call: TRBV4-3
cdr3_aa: ASSQEGSGGEDTEAF

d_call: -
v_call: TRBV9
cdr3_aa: ASSAPNADTQY

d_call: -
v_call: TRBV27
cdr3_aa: ASSLVGGSYEQY

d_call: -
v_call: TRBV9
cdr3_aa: ASSVGSGIQY

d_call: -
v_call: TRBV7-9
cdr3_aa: ASSPFAPRQNPYEQY

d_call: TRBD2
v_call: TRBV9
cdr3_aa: ASSFRLAGGETQY

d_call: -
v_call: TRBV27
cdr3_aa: ASSLQADASIYEQY

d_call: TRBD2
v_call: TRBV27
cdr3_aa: ASSLDERLATQTQY

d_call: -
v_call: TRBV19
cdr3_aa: ASRGQKHTGELF

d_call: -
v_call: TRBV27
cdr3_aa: ASSSPLIAKNIQY

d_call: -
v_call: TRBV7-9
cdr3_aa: ASSLVTNTGELF

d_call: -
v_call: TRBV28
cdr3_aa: ASSLQREFDTDTQY

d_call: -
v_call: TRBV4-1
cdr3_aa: ASSRPFISGQETQY

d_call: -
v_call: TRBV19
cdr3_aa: ASSIGDRELF

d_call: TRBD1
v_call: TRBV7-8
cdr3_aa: ASSETGRASGELF

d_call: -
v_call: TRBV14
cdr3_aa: ASSLHRARSLTQETQY

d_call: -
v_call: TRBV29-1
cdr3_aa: SVSKLGRADTQY

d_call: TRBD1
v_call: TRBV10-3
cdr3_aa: AISETGQAINQPQH

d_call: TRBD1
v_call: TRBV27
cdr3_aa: ASRQGANTEAF

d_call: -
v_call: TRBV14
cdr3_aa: ASSRRGSGNTIY

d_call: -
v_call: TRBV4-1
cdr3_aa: ASSQEKSNEQF

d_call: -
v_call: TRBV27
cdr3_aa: ASSYGAGNTEAF

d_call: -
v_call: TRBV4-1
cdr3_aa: ASSQDRGVLVSPLH

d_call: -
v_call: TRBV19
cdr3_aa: ASREGRDYNEQF

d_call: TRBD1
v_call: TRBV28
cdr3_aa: ASGTADRAGDTQY

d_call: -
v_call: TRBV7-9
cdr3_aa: ASCQGYNEQF

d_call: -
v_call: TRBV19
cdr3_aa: ASSRFRATEAF

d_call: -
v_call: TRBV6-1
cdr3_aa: ASSEGPHNQPQH

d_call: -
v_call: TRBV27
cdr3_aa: ASSSSPYTGELF

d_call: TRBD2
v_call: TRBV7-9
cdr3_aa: ASSPGEGNTQY

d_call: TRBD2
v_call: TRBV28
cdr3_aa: ASSGASGSYEQY

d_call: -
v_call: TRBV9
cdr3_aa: ASSDNYRDTIGGNTIY